Given below is one T cell receptor (beta chain) in context. Its specificity is not known. The data belong to a study of memory B cells and T cells in multiple sclerosis. The method was immunoSEQ multiplex PCR; TCRdb's version includes in-frame clones alone and lacks a portion of them. The table records around 50,000 clones, about four fifths of them present only once. Study-wide points: Clone-set sizes differed between compartments, so shared clonotype counts needed normalization.

Stimulus-free culture yielded autoproliferating CFSE-dim and non-proliferating CFSE-high T cells, each sequenced separately. Cultures began with some 49 million CFSE-labeled PBMCs, unstimulated for roughly 7 days, with replicate wells pooled. CFSE at about 0.5 uM labeled the PBMCs, which were then cultured unstimulated. Sample: PBMCs from blood kept in culture. The clonotype was recovered from a human donor with multiple sclerosis.

The CDR3 DNA follows: TGTGCCAGCAGCCTCGCAGCCTTACTAGCGTATGGCACAGATACGCAGTATTTT. This codes for CASSLAALLAYGTDTQYF. V gene TRBV5-6 combines with J gene TRBJ2-3; TRBD2 matches at 7 bases. Germline lookup yields CDR1 SGHDT and CDR2 YYEEEE. This CDR3 has 18 amino acids. Losses at the gene ends were 4 bases for V and 1 base for J; bases not matched to a gene: 15.